These 2 T cell receptor beta chains share one sample of origin, sequenced in a study of blood T cell repertoires in COVID-19. The protocol was immunoSEQ multiplex PCR, while the TCRdb copy is restricted to in-frame clones and leaves out a portion. Of over 80,000 clones in the sample, over 75% are singletons; the top ten hold more than 5.5%. The material sequenced was peripheral blood. Every receptor here comes from a man between 65 and 85 years old with acute or convalescent COVID-19.

This clone was observed at least ten times. CDR3 loop: CASSPFGHTDTQYF. The CDR3 DNA reads as TGTGCCAGCAGTCCCTTCGGACACACAGATACGCAGTATTTT. The rearrangement uses TRBV27 and TRBJ2-3; D may be TRBD1 (5 bases). Trimming took off 5 bases at V and 2 bases at J, with 11 bases between the two ends. The germline V gene encodes CDR1 MNHEY and CDR2 SMNVEV (reference sequence). There are 14 residues in the CDR3.

CDR3 DNA sequence: TGTGCCGGCAACGCGGGGGCACCCGGGTTCGAAAAACTGTTTTTT. Translated, it gives CAGNAGAPGFEKLFF. This sequence joins TRBV5-8 and TRBJ1-4, with D possibly TRBD1 on 6 matching bases. The germline V gene encodes CDR1 SGHTS and CDR2 YDEGEE. V lost 10 bases, J lost 8 bases, and 24 bases lay in between. The CDR3 is made up of 15 amino acids.